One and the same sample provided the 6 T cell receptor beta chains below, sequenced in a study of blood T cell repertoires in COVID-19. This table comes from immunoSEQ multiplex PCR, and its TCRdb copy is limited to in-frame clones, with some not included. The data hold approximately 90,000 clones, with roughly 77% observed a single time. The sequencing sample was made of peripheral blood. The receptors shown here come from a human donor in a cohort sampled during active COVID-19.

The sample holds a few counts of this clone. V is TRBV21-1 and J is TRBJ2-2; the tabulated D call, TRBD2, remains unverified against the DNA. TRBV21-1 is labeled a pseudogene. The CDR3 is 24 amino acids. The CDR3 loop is CASSKKGGERWAGQQKKNTGELFF. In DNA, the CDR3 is TGTGCCAGCAGCAAAAAAGGGGGGGAACGTTGGGCAGGACAGCAAAAGAAGAACACCGGGGAGCTGTTTTTT.

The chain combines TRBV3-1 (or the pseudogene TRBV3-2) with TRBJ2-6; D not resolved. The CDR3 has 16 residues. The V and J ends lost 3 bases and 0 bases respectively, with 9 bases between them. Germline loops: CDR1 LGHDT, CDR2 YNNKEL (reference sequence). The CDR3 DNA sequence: TGTGCCAGCAGCCAGAGAGGATACTCTGGGGCCAACGTCCTGACTTTC. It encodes CASSQRGYSGANVLTF.

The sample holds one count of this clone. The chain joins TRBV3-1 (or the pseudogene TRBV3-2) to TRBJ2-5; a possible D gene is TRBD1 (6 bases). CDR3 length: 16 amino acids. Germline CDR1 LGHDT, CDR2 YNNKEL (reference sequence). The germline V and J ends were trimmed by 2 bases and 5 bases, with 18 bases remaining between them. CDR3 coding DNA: TGTGCCAGCAGCCAAAAATTTCGGACAGTACTGGAGACCCAGTACTTC. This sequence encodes CASSQKFRTVLETQYF.

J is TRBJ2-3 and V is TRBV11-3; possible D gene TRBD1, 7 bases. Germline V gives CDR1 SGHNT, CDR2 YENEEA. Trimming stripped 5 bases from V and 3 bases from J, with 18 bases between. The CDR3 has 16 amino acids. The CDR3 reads CASSPGGGQLTDTQYF. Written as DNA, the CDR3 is TGTGCCAGCAGCCCCGGAGGGGGCCAGTTAACAGATACGCAGTATTTT.

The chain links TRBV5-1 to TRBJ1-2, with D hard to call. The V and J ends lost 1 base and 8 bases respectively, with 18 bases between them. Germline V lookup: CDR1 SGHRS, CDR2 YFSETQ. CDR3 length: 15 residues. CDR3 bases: TGCGCCAGCAGCTTGAATTTGGAGTTTGGCAGCGGCTACACCTTC. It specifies CASSLNLEFGSGYTF.

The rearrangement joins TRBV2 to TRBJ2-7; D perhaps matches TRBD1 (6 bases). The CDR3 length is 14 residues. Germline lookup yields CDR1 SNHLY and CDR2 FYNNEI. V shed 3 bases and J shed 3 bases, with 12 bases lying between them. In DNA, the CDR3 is TGTGCCAGCAGTGACGCGACAGGAGTCTACGAGCAGTACTTC. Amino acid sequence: CASSDATGVYEQYF.